Shown below are 7 T cell receptor beta chains from a single sample sequenced in a study of shared clonotypes between healthy human individuals. The table came from immunoSEQ multiplex PCR; TCRdb's copy has only in-frame clones and leaves some out. The sample yields about a million clones, 65% to 80% seen once. Sequenced sample: memory CD4+ T cells sorted from blood. Noted subset: CD45RA-negative fraction. Source of these receptors: a man aged 18 to 29 in good health.

The chain combines TRBV5-6 with TRBJ2-5, with a weak D call TRBD1 (6 bases). The germline V and J ends were trimmed by 4 bases and 4 bases, with 14 bases remaining between them. Germline V CDR1 and CDR2: SGHDT, YYEEEE. CDR3 size: 14 residues. The CDR3 DNA reads TGTGCCAGCAGCCTGAACAGGGCGGCAGAGACCCAGTACTTC. Amino acid sequence: CASSLNRAAETQYF.

This clone has a handful of counts. The chain carries TRBV5-1 and TRBJ2-3, with 7 bases identical to TRBD1. V lost 2 bases and J lost 6; bases outside the gene matches: 12. The CDR3 extends over 16 amino acids. The germline CDR1 and CDR2 sequences are SGHRS and YFSETQ. CDR3 in amino acids: CASSLNVGTVGDTQYF. CDR3 bases: TGCGCCAGCAGCTTAAACGTCGGGACAGTTGGGGATACGCAGTATTTT.

This sequence joins TRBV4-1 and TRBJ1-2; 7 bases line up with TRBD1. Trimming cost V 0 bases and J 8 bases; bases outside gene matches: 12. This CDR3 has 16 residues. Looked up from germline, CDR1 is MGHRA and CDR2 is YSYEKL. CDR3 coding DNA: TGCGCCAGCAGCCAAGAGGAGTGGCAGGGGGTACGGGGCTACACCTTC. Protein sequence: CASSQEEWQGVRGYTF.

The gene calls are TRBV18 and TRBJ2-7; D call uncertain. Trimming stripped 3 bases from V and 5 bases from J, with 20 bases between. CDR3 size: 16 residues. Germline CDR1 reads KGHSH; CDR2 reads LQKENI. DNA for the CDR3: TGTGCCAGCTCACCTTTTGGAGAAAGCCCGAGGAACGAGCAGTACTTC. Protein: CASSPFGESPRNEQYF.

A few counts support this clone. The chain carries TRBV30 and TRBJ1-1; 8 bases agree with TRBD1. Trimming took 1 base from V and 11 from J; bases not matched to a gene: 6. The CDR3 is made up of 12 amino acids. Germline V lookup: CDR1 GTSNPN, CDR2 SVGIG (reference sequence). CDR3 in amino acids: CAWSAQGAKAFF. In DNA form, the CDR3 reads TGTGCCTGGAGTGCCCAGGGGGCTAAGGCTTTCTTT. Together with reference TRBV30 and TRBJ1-1, the CDR3 gives the full variable domain: SQTIHQWPATLVQPVGSPLSLECTVEGTSNPNLYWYRQAAGRGLQLLFYSVGIGQISSEVPQNLSASRPQDRQFILSSKKLLLSDSGFYLCAWSAQGAKAFFGQGTRLTVV.

The table lists this clone with a few counts. The chain carries TRBV29-1 and TRBJ1-1; D perhaps matches TRBD1 (6 bases). The germline V and J ends were trimmed by 5 bases and 13 bases, with 17 bases remaining between them. The CDR3 extends over 11 amino acids. The germline V gene has CDR1 SQVTM and CDR2 ANQGSEA. Written as DNA, the CDR3 is TGCAGCGTTTTACAGGGAATGGTTGATTTCTTT. The encoded protein is CSVLQGMVDFF.

This clone was found a few times. The chain has TRBV4-1 and TRBJ1-6, with D maybe TRBD1 (6 bases). The germline V gene has CDR1 MGHRA and CDR2 YSYEKL. V lost 0 bases and J lost 9, with 9 bases in between. The CDR3 runs to 14 residues. Here the CDR3 reads CASSQETGFSPLHF. CDR3 nucleotides: TGCGCCAGCAGCCAAGAAACAGGGTTTTCACCCCTCCACTTT.